A single sample gave rise to the 23 T cell receptor beta chains below, sequenced in a study of cytomegalovirus exposure and HLA in healthy donors. Profiled with immunoSEQ multiplex PCR; TCRdb holds only in-frame clones, not every one. The profile shows about 79,000 clones, over 85% of them singletons. Material for sequencing was PBMCs. The receptors shown here come from a woman aged 25-40 years in good health and CMV-seronegative.

V and J are TRBV7-2 and TRBJ1-6, with D possibly matching TRBD1 (5 bases). The ends were cut back, 0 bases at V and 7 bases at J, with 10 bases in the middle. This CDR3 has 15 residues. CDR1 SGHTA and CDR2 FQGNSA come from the germline V gene. DNA of the CDR3: TGTGCCAGCAGCTTAGCGAGGGGAGGGAATTCACCCCTCCACTTT. It is translated as CASSLARGGNSPLHF.

The chain employs TRBV7-3 and TRBJ2-3; D is perhaps TRBD1 (6 bases). The CDR3 runs 15 residues. With 5 bases removed from V and 8 bases from J, the gap between germline ends came to 20 bases. From germline, CDR1 is SGHTA and CDR2 FQGTGA. This chain's CDR3 is CASSQNALGAGTQYF. CDR3 bases: TGTGCCAGCAGCCAAAACGCTTTGGGGGCTGGTACGCAGTATTTT.

The chain uses TRBV6-1 and TRBJ2-3; 7 bases fit TRBD2. The CDR3 has 15 residues. The V gene end was trimmed by 3 bases and the J gene end by 6 bases; junction bases not matched to a gene: 9. From germline, CDR1 is MNHNS and CDR2 SASEGT. The DNA for the CDR3 is TGTGCCAGCAGTGACGGACTAGTCCCGTCGGATACGCAGTATTTT. Protein: CASSDGLVPSDTQYF.

The chain links TRBV19 to TRBJ2-1, with 8 bases fitting TRBD2. Germline values: CDR1 LNHDA, CDR2 SQIVND (reference sequence). The length of the CDR3 is 15 residues. The ends lost 5 bases at V and 0 bases at J; junction bases unmatched: 3. The chain's CDR3 is CASSPLAGSYNEQFF. As DNA, the CDR3 is TGTGCCAGTAGTCCCCTAGCGGGCTCCTACAATGAGCAGTTCTTC.

The J gene is TRBJ2-1, the V gene TRBV5-1, with a weak D call TRBD2 (5 bases). CDR1 and CDR2 (germline): SGHRS, YFSETQ. Trimming removed 2 bases at V and 6 bases at J, with 9 bases between. CDR3 length: 13 amino acids. The CDR3 bases are TGCGCCAGCAGCTTTTCGGGATTCAATGAGCAGTTCTTC. This sequence encodes CASSFSGFNEQFF.

This clone was seen only a few times. The V call is TRBV10-1, the J call TRBJ2-5; 8 positions match TRBD1. V dropped 4 bases and J dropped 4; count of bases not matched to a gene: 2. CDR1 is WNHNN and CDR2 is SYGVQD in the germline V gene (reference sequence). This CDR3 spans 13 amino acids. The CDR3 here is CASSADRAETQYF. CDR3 in DNA: TGCGCCAGCAGTGCGGACAGGGCAGAGACCCAGTACTTC.

This rearrangement joins TRBV6-6 to TRBJ1-6; 8 bases fit TRBD1. Germline CDR1 is MNHNY and CDR2 is SVGAGI (reference sequence). CDR3 size: 16 residues. J gave up 7 bases and V 6 bases, and 11 bases lay outside the gene matches. The CDR3 nucleotides read TGTGCCAGCAGCCGCGGACAGGGCGCGCCCAATTCACCCCTCCACTTT. It is translated as CASSRGQGAPNSPLHF.

The sample holds one count of this clone. The V and J genes are TRBV11-2 and TRBJ2-7, with 8 bases aligning to TRBD2. Trimming at V came to 3 bases and at J to 3 bases, leaving 13 bases not matched to a gene. The CDR3 has 17 residues. Per the germline V gene, CDR1 is SGHAT and CDR2 is FQNNGV. The CDR3, as DNA: TGTGCCAGCAGCTTTCACCCGACTGAGCGGGGGCGCTACGAGCAGTACTTC. It yields the protein CASSFHPTERGRYEQYF.

The chain employs TRBV19 and TRBJ2-7; D is possibly TRBD2 (6 bases). V lost 5 bases and J lost 1, with 9 bases in between. This CDR3 region has 13 residues. Germline V gene sequence: CDR1 LNHDA, CDR2 SQIVND (reference sequence). CDR3 coding DNA: TGTGCCAGTAGTCTGGAGGGATCCTACGAGCAGTACTTC. Its translation: CASSLEGSYEQYF.

This chain connects TRBV6-1 to TRBJ1-5; D perhaps matches TRBD1 (6 bases). Germline loops: CDR1 MNHNS, CDR2 SASEGT. Trimming stripped 7 bases from V and 2 bases from J, with 9 bases between. The CDR3 has 13 residues. CDR3 DNA sequence: TGTGCCAGCAAAGAGGGGGGCAATCAGCCCCAGCATTTT. It is translated as CASKEGGNQPQHF.

Only one count was recorded for this clone. J is TRBJ1-2 and V is TRBV6-6, with D perhaps matching TRBD1 (6 bases). Germline V gives CDR1 MNHNY, CDR2 SVGAGI (reference sequence). The CDR3 spans 15 residues. V dropped 7 bases and J dropped 2 bases, with 17 bases sitting between them. The CDR3: CASNQRGTGNYGYTF. The CDR3 coding sequence is TGTGCCAGCAACCAAAGGGGGACGGGGAACTATGGCTACACCTTC.

The chain uses TRBV7-8 and TRBJ2-3; 10 bases fit TRBD1. The germline V gene has CDR1 SGHVS and CDR2 FQNEAQ. V was clipped by 4 bases and J by 5 bases; unmatched bases: 9. The length of the CDR3 is 16 residues. The CDR3 DNA sequence: TGTGCCAGCAGCTACTTTCGACAGGGGGCAGGAGATACGCAGTATTTT. Its translation is CASSYFRQGAGDTQYF.

The chain is built from TRBV11-2 and TRBJ1-1, with 7 bases matching TRBD1. There are 15 residues in the CDR3. Looked up from germline, CDR1 is SGHAT and CDR2 is FQNNGV. V lost 5 bases to trimming and J lost 4 bases; unmatched junction nucleotides: 10. The CDR3 protein is CASSVVSGGTTEAFF. CDR3 nucleotide sequence: TGTGCCAGCAGCGTGGTCTCAGGGGGGACCACTGAAGCTTTCTTT.

V gene TRBV10-3 combines with J gene TRBJ2-7, with 7 positions matching TRBD1. Germline V lookup: CDR1 ENHRY, CDR2 SYGVKD. The CDR3 extends over 13 amino acids. V trimming: 7 bases; J trimming: 4 bases; junction bases outside the gene matches: 7. The DNA of the CDR3 is TGTGCCATCATGGTGAGACAGGGTTACGAGCAGTACTTC. Protein product: CAIMVRQGYEQYF.

The genes are TRBV13 and TRBJ2-7, with a possible D match to TRBD1 (6 bases). V lost 3 bases and J lost 2, with 11 bases in between. The CDR3 spans 14 residues. Germline CDR1 PRHDT, CDR2 FYEKMQ (reference sequence). CDR3 loop: CASSFVDRTYEQYF. CDR3 sequence (DNA): TGTGCCAGCAGCTTCGTGGACAGAACCTACGAGCAGTACTTC.

The J gene is TRBJ2-3, the V gene TRBV29-1; the D gene is possibly TRBD1 (5 bases). This CDR3 is built from 16 residues. Germline V gene data show CDR1 as SQVTM and CDR2 as ANQGSEA. Trimming took off 1 base at V and 0 bases at J, with 14 bases between the two ends. The CDR3 protein is CSVEGGSRISTDTQYF. CDR3 nucleotide sequence: TGCAGCGTTGAAGGGGGCAGCAGGATTAGCACAGATACGCAGTATTTT.

CDR3 nucleotide sequence: TGTGCCAGCAGTCCGTCAGGTGCCGGCCCTGAAGCTTTCTTT. It specifies CASSPSGAGPEAFF. The chain joins TRBV6-5 to TRBJ1-1; D ambiguous. Trimming stripped 5 bases from V and 6 bases from J, with 16 bases between. The CDR3 sequence is 14 residues long. The germline V gene has CDR1 MNHEY and CDR2 SVGAGI.

The chain recombines TRBV18 with TRBJ1-4; D is ambiguous. The ends were cut back, 3 bases at V and 7 bases at J, with 15 bases in the middle. This CDR3 is 15 amino acids long. Germline assignment: CDR1 KGHSH and CDR2 LQKENI. The CDR3 protein is CASSPQSGMGEKLFF. DNA for the CDR3: TGTGCCAGCTCACCTCAGTCAGGAATGGGTGAAAAACTGTTTTTT.

This clone was observed once. The chain recombines TRBV15 with TRBJ2-7; TRBD1 matches at 7 bases. The CDR3 extends over 14 amino acids. Trimming cost V 3 bases and J 3 bases; bases outside gene matches: 5. Germline CDR1 is LNHNV and CDR2 is YYDKDF (reference sequence). The CDR3 here is CATSSRQGIYEQYF. In DNA form, the CDR3 reads TGTGCCACCAGCAGTCGACAGGGTATCTACGAGCAGTACTTC.

V is TRBV7-2 and J is TRBJ2-7, with 7 bases lining up with TRBD1. The germline gives CDR1 SGHTA, CDR2 FQGNSA. The J segment lost 5 bases and the V segment lost 1 base, leaving 5 bases of the junction unmatched. The CDR3 has 14 residues. The DNA for the CDR3 is TGTGCCAGCAGCTTAGAACAGGGGTTCCACGAGCAGTACTTC. It encodes CASSLEQGFHEQYF.

The rearrangement uses TRBV6-4 and TRBJ2-6; 11 bases agree with TRBD1. In germline, CDR1 is MRHNA, CDR2 SNTAGT. The CDR3 totals 18 residues. V lost 6 bases, J lost 0 bases, and 7 bases stayed unmatched. CDR3 DNA: TGTGCCAGCAGCGTCGGGACAGGGGGATCCTCTGGGGCCAACGTCCTGACTTTC. This translates into CASSVGTGGSSGANVLTF.

The J gene is TRBJ1-6, the V gene TRBV27; no reliable D call. Trimming pared 5 bases from V and 0 bases from J, leaving 5 bases between. CDR1 and CDR2 from the germline V gene are MNHEY and SMNVEV (reference sequence). This CDR3 comprises 14 residues. CDR3 nucleotide sequence: TGTGCCAGCAGTGCCTACTCCTATAATTCACCCCTCCACTTT. Its translation is CASSAYSYNSPLHF.

The J gene is TRBJ2-3, the V gene TRBV5-1; the match to TRBD1 covers 7 bases. Germline V lookup: CDR1 SGHRS, CDR2 YFSETQ. The length of the CDR3 is 15 residues. V gave up 7 bases and J gave up 2 bases; unmatched junction bases: 10. The CDR3 protein is CASDSGTENTDTQYF. For the CDR3, the DNA is TGCGCCAGCGACTCCGGGACAGAGAACACAGATACGCAGTATTTT.